Below, one T cell receptor (beta chain) is given with its context. The target antigen is unknown. This likely comes from a read error, as the CDR3 has no conserved phenylalanine or tryptophan at its end. No DNA is shown, since the ends of the CDR3 on it are uncertain; the CDR3 is the one TCRdb lists. The germline V gene encodes CDR1 MDHEN and CDR2 SYDVKM. The CDR3 totals 13 residues, both ends included. Researchers took RNA transcripts and amplified TCR beta CDR3 regions from them. In the first round, RT-PCR was carried out with HTBI primers, and a multiplex PCR formed the second round. TCRdb re-called the multiplex PCR reads through MiXCR, storing one row per CDR3 protein. The sample contains some 350,000 distinct CDR3 sequences, about 17% of which appear only once. These data originate in a study of Graves' ophthalmopathy and Graves' hyperthyroidism. Study at large: The collection of peripheral blood took place at initial diagnosis, before any treatment. Points from the study as a whole: Most thyroid clonotypes with frequency above 0.001 were detected in blood too.

Hyperthyroidism counted as stable given no ophthalmopathy within 18 months of follow-up. This clonotype was obtained from an adult woman with stable Graves' hyperthyroidism. The sample taken for sequencing was peripheral blood. This rearrangement joins TRBV28 to TRBJ1-1. CDR3 residues: CASSVTVNTEAWL.